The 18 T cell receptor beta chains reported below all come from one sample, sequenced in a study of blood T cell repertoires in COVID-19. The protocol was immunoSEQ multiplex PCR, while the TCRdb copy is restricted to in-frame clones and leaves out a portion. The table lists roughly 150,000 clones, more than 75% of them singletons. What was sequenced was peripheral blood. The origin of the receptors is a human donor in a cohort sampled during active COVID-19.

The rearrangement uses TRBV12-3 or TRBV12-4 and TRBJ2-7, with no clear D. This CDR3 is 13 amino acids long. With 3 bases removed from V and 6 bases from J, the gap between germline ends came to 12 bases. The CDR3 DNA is TGTGCCAGCAGTTTTCAGGTACAATTCGAGCAGTACTTC. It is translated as CASSFQVQFEQYF.

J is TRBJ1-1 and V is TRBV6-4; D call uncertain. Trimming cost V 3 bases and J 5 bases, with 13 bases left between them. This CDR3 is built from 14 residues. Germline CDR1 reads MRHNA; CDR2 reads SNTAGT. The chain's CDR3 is CASSDYPGTTEAFF. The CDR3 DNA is TGTGCCAGCAGTGATTATCCGGGAACAACTGAAGCTTTCTTT.

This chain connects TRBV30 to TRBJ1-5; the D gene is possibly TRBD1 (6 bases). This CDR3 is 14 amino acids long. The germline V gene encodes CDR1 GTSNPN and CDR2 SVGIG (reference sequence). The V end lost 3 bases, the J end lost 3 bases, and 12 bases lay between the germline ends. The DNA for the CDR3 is TGTGCCTGGAGAGGCACAGGGAACAATCAGCCCCAGCATTTT. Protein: CAWRGTGNNQPQHF.

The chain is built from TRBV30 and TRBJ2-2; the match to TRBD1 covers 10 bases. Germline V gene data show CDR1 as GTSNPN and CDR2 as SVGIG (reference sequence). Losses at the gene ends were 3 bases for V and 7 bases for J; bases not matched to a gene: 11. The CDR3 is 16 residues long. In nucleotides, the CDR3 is TGTGCCTGGAGAAGACAGGGGGCGCTTTGGATCGGGGAGCTGTTTTTT. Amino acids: CAWRRQGALWIGELFF.

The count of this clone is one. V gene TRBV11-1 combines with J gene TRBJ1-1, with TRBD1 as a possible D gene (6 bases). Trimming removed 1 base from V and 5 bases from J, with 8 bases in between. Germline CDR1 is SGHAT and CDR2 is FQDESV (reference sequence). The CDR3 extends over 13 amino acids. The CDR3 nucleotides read TGTGCCAGCAGCTTAGGTAGGGGGACTGAAGCTTTCTTT. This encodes CASSLGRGTEAFF.

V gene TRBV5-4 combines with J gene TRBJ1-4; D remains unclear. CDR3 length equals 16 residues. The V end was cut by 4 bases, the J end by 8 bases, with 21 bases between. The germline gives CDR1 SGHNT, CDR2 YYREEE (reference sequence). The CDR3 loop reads CASSLPGDVKREKLFF. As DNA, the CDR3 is TGTGCCAGCAGCCTTCCCGGGGATGTGAAAAGGGAAAAACTGTTTTTT.

CDR3 coding DNA: TGTGCCAGCTCACCAAGGGGCCTGCCCGAGACCCAGTACTTC. Amino acid sequence: CASSPRGLPETQYF. The J gene is TRBJ2-5, the V gene TRBV18, with D possibly being TRBD1 (5 bases). The germline gives CDR1 KGHSH, CDR2 LQKENI. With 2 bases removed from V and 5 bases from J, the gap between germline ends came to 12 bases. The CDR3 consists of 14 residues. The variable domain in full, with the rest retrieved from reference TRBV18 and TRBJ2-5, is NAGVMQNPRHLVRRRGQEARLRCSPMKGHSHVYWYRQLPEEGLKFMVYLQKENIIDESGMPKERFSAEFPKEGPSILRIQQVVRGDSAAYFCASSPRGLPETQYFGPGTRLLVL.

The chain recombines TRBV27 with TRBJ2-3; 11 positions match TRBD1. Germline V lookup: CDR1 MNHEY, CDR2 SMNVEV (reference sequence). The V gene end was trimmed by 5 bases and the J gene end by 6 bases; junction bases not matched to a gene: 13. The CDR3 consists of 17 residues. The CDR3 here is CASSPRTGGNVMDTQYF. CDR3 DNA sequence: TGTGCCAGCAGTCCGAGGACAGGGGGCAATGTAATGGATACGCAGTATTTT.

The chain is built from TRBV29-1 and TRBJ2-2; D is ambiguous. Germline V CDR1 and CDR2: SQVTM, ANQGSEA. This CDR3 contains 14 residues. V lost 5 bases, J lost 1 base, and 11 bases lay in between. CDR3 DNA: TGCAGCGTTAGTCCCGGAGAGAACACCGGGGAGCTGTTTTTT. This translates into CSVSPGENTGELFF.

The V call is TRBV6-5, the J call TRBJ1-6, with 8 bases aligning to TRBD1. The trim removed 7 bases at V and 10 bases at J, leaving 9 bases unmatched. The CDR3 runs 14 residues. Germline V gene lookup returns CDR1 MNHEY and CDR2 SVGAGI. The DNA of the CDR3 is TGTGCCAGCAAACCGGACAGGGTAGGGTCACCCCTCCACTTT. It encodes CASKPDRVGSPLHF.

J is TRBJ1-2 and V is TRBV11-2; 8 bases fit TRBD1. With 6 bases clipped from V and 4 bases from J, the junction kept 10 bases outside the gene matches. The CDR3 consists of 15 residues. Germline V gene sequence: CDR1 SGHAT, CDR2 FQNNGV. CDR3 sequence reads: CASSLSGTGIYGYTF. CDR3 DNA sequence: TGTGCCAGCAGTCTCTCCGGGACAGGCATCTATGGCTACACCTTC.

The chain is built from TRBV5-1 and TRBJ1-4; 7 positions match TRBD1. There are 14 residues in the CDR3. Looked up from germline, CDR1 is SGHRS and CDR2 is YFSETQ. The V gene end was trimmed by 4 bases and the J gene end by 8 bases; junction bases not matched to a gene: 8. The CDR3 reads CASSTGQVTEKLFF. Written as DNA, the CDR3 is TGCGCCAGCAGCACAGGACAGGTCACCGAAAAACTGTTTTTT.

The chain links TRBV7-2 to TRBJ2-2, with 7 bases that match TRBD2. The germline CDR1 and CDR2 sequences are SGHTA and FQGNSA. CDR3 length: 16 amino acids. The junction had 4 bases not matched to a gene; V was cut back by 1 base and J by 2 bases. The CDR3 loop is CASSLVWGGNTGELFF. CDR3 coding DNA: TGTGCCAGCAGCTTAGTGTGGGGGGGTAACACCGGGGAGCTGTTTTTT.

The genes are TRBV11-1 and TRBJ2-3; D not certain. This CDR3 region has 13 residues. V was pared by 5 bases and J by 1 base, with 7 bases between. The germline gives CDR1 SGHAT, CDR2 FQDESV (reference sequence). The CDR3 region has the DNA TGTGCCAGCAGCCCGAGTGGCACAGATACGCAGTATTTT. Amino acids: CASSPSGTDTQYF.

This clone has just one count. The CDR3 here is CATWTGVPYEQYF. The CDR3 DNA follows: TGTGCCACCTGGACAGGGGTTCCCTACGAGCAGTACTTC. This chain uses TRBV10-3 with TRBJ2-7, with 9 nucleotides matching TRBD1. V trimming: 10 bases; J trimming: 2 bases; junction bases outside the gene matches: 6. CDR1 and CDR2 (germline): ENHRY, SYGVKD. The CDR3 runs to 13 residues.

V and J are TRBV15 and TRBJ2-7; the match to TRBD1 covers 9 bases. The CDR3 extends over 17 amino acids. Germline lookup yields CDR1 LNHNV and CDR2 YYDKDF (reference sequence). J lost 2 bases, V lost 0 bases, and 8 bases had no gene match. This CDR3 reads CATSREGQGSLTYEQYF. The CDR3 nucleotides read TGTGCCACCAGCAGAGAAGGACAGGGGTCCCTAACCTACGAGCAGTACTTC. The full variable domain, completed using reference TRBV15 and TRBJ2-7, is DAMVIQNPRYQVTQFGKPVTLSCSQTLNHNVMYWYQQKSSQAPKLLFHYYDKDFNNEADTPDNFQSRRPNTSFCFLDIRSPGLGDTAMYLCATSREGQGSLTYEQYFGPGTRLTVT.

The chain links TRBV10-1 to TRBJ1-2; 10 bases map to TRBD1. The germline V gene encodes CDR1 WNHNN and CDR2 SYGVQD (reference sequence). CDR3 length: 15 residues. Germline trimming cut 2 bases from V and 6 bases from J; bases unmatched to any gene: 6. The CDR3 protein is CASSEKGQGEHGYTF. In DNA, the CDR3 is TGCGCCAGCAGTGAGAAAGGACAGGGGGAACATGGCTACACCTTC.

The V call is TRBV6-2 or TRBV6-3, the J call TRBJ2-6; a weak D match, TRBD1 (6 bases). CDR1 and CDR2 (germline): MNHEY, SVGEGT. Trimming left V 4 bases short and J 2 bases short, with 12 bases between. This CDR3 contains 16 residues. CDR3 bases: TGTGCCAGCAGTTCAAGGACAGTACCTGGGGCCAACGTCCTGACTTTC. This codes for CASSSRTVPGANVLTF.